These 18 T cell receptor beta chains share one sample of origin, sequenced in a study of a mutant IDH1 vaccine in newly diagnosed glioma. Time point indicated: week 35, safety follow-up. Doses comprised 300 ug of mutant IDH1 20-mer peptide each, plus topical imiquimod. Their cognate antigens are unknown. Generated by immunoSEQ multiplex PCR, the TCRdb table keeps only in-frame clones and is missing some. Of tens of thousands of clones listed, approximately 90% are singletons. The starting material was PBMCs, obtained from a glioma patient whose treatment included an IDH1 peptide vaccine. These receptors were collected from a man aged 40-55 years with glioma.

The chain carries TRBV29-1 and TRBJ2-3, with D unclear. The CDR3 loop spans 15 amino acids. CDR1 is SQVTM and CDR2 is ANQGSEA in the germline V gene. With 7 bases removed from V and 1 base from J, the gap between germline ends came to 18 bases. CDR3 loop: CSASPLGYGTDTQYF. For the CDR3, the DNA is TGCAGCGCCTCTCCGCTAGGTTATGGCACAGATACGCAGTATTTT.

The chain recombines TRBV4-1 with TRBJ2-4; TRBD1 matches 12 bases. The germline CDR1 and CDR2 sequences are MGHRA and YSYEKL. The CDR3 loop spans 19 amino acids. V was pared by 1 base and J by 2 bases, with 9 bases of the junction left unmatched. CDR3 DNA: TGCGCCAGCAGCCAAGTCCCGGGACAGGGGGCAGGGACCAAAAACATTCAGTACTTC. Its protein is CASSQVPGQGAGTKNIQYF.

The rearrangement uses TRBV7-9 and TRBJ2-1; D assignment may be TRBD1 or TRBD2 (6 bases each). This CDR3 comprises 15 residues. Germline CDR1 SEHNR, CDR2 FQNEAQ (reference sequence). Trimming removed 3 bases at V and 1 base at J, with 10 bases between. The CDR3 here is CASSFGGPSYNEQFF. The CDR3 region has the DNA TGTGCCAGCAGCTTTGGGGGGCCTTCCTACAATGAGCAGTTCTTC.

This chain connects TRBV6-1 to TRBJ2-3; 7 bases line up with TRBD2. Trimming removed 2 bases from V and 3 bases from J; junction bases left unmatched: 5. The CDR3 consists of 15 residues. CDR1 and CDR2 (germline): MNHNS, SASEGT. The CDR3 DNA is TGTGCCAGCAGTGAATTCGGGGGGAGGACAGATACGCAGTATTTT. It yields the protein CASSEFGGRTDTQYF.

The chain combines TRBV29-1 with TRBJ2-1, with TRBD2 identical over 11 bases. Trimming cost V 5 bases and J 5 bases; bases outside gene matches: 11. This CDR3 region has 16 residues. CDR1 is SQVTM, CDR2 ANQGSEA, per germline. CDR3 coding DNA: TGCAGCGTTACGGGGTTAGCGGGAGGGCGACACAATGAGCAGTTCTTC. Its translation: CSVTGLAGGRHNEQFF.

This rearrangement joins TRBV27 to TRBJ1-1; D is unclear. V lost 7 bases and J lost 0, with 15 bases in between. The CDR3 is made up of 15 amino acids. Germline CDR1 and CDR2: MNHEY and SMNVEV (reference sequence). This CDR3 is CASTAIGRLNTEAFF. DNA of the CDR3: TGTGCCAGCACCGCGATAGGGAGATTGAACACTGAAGCTTTCTTT.

The genes are TRBV5-1 and TRBJ2-3; 9 positions agree with TRBD2. Unmatched junction bases numbered 12, after V lost 3 bases and J lost 10 bases. Germline CDR1 and CDR2: SGHRS and YFSETQ. CDR3 length equals 15 residues. CDR3 region: CASSSMTSGEQSQYF. CDR3 DNA sequence: TGCGCCAGCAGCTCCATGACTAGCGGAGAGCAATCGCAGTATTTT.

The gene calls are TRBV6-1 and TRBJ2-1, with TRBD2 matching over 7 bases. With V trimmed by 6 bases and J by 5 bases, 10 bases remained unmatched. Germline CDR1 is MNHNS and CDR2 is SASEGT. The CDR3 totals 15 residues. For the CDR3, the DNA is TGTGCCAGCAGGAGGGAGAGGGGAGGGCACAATGAGCAGTTCTTC. It is translated as CASRRERGGHNEQFF.

The chain has TRBV5-8 and TRBJ1-2, with TRBD1 identical over 8 bases. This CDR3 comprises 15 residues. Germline CDR1 SGHTS, CDR2 YDEGEE. V was clipped by 2 bases and J by 2 bases; unmatched bases: 5. The CDR3: CASSFDRGTNYGYTF. DNA for the CDR3: TGTGCCAGCAGCTTCGACAGGGGTACGAACTATGGCTACACCTTC.

The chain recombines TRBV4-1 with TRBJ1-1; tentatively, D is TRBD1 (6 bases). CDR3 size: 17 residues. Germline V gene lookup returns CDR1 MGHRA and CDR2 YSYEKL. Trimming left V 2 bases short and J 10 bases short, with 26 bases between. CDR3 in amino acids: CASSQSTTYTGPGAAFF. CDR3 nucleotide sequence: TGCGCCAGCAGCCAATCTACCACTTATACGGGGCCAGGGGCAGCTTTCTTT.

The chain is built from TRBV28 and TRBJ2-7; 8 nucleotides match TRBD2. Germline CDR1 reads MDHEN; CDR2 reads SYDVKM. V shed 3 bases and J 7 bases; nucleotides not matched to a gene: 14. This CDR3 spans 16 amino acids. The CDR3 bases are TGTGCCAGCAGTTTTCCGGGGGAGCGGGAGTTGGGGGAGCAGTACTTC. Translated: CASSFPGERELGEQYF.

This clone was detected only once. This chain joins TRBV6-5 and TRBJ1-2; D uncertain. V lost 4 bases and J 5 bases, leaving 14 bases between the germline ends. Germline CDR1 reads MNHEY; CDR2 reads SVGAGI. This CDR3 spans 14 amino acids. CDR3: CASSSRTRTYGYTF. The CDR3 DNA reads as TGTGCCAGCAGTTCCCGGACTCGCACTTATGGCTACACCTTC.

This clone was picked up one time. The chain is built from TRBV13 and TRBJ2-3, with D perhaps matching TRBD1 (6 bases). Trimming left V 2 bases short and J 4 bases short, with 16 bases between. The CDR3 extends over 16 amino acids. CDR1 and CDR2 from the germline V gene are PRHDT and FYEKMQ (reference sequence). CDR3 nucleotide sequence: TGTGCCAGCAGCTTAAAGTATGGGGGCCGGTCAGATACGCAGTATTTT. Translated: CASSLKYGGRSDTQYF. Full variable domain (rest looked up from reference TRBV13 and TRBJ2-3): AAGVIQSPRHLIKEKRETATLKCYPIPRHDTVYWYQQGPGQDPQFLISFYEKMQSDKGSIPDRFSAQQFSDYHSELNMSSLELGDSALYFCASSLKYGGRSDTQYFGPGTRLTVL.

The chain couples TRBV18 to TRBJ2-5, with 7 bases lining up with TRBD2. The ends lost 5 bases at V and 2 bases at J; junction bases unmatched: 5. This CDR3 has 14 amino acids. Germline V lookup: CDR1 KGHSH, CDR2 LQKENI. Here the CDR3 DNA reads TGTGCCAGCTCATCTAGCGGTTCGCAAGAGACCCAGTACTTC. Protein: CASSSSGSQETQYF. Together with reference TRBV18 and TRBJ2-5, the CDR3 gives the full variable domain: NAGVMQNPRHLVRRRGQEARLRCSPMKGHSHVYWYRQLPEEGLKFMVYLQKENIIDESGMPKERFSAEFPKEGPSILRIQQVVRGDSAAYFCASSSSGSQETQYFGPGTRLLVL.

The rearrangement links TRBV19 to TRBJ1-3; 7 bases are shared with TRBD1. V was clipped by 4 bases and J by 3 bases; unmatched bases: 3. CDR3 size: 14 residues. The V gene's germline CDR1 is LNHDA and CDR2 SQIVND (reference sequence). CDR3 amino acids: CASSTTGIGNTIYF. The CDR3 nucleotides are TGTGCCAGTAGTACGACAGGGATTGGAAACACCATATATTTT.

The V gene is TRBV5-6, the J gene TRBJ1-2; 7 bases are a match to TRBD1. V trimming: 2 bases; J trimming: 3 bases; junction bases outside the gene matches: 13. Looked up from germline, CDR1 is SGHDT and CDR2 is YYEEEE. This CDR3 has 17 amino acids. CDR3 amino acids: CASSFETTAGGDYGYTF. The CDR3 DNA is TGTGCCAGCAGCTTCGAGACGACGGCAGGGGGTGACTATGGCTACACCTTC.

The chain has TRBV5-4 and TRBJ1-1, with 7 positions matching TRBD1. This CDR3 is 13 amino acids long. Unmatched junction bases numbered 6, after V lost 3 bases and J lost 7 bases. CDR1 is SGHNT, CDR2 YYREEE, per germline (reference sequence). The CDR3 sequence: CASSYTGEGEAFF. The CDR3, as DNA: TGTGCCAGCAGCTACACAGGGGAAGGTGAAGCTTTCTTT.

The chain uses TRBV20-1 and TRBJ1-2; D not certain. Germline assignment: CDR1 DFQATT and CDR2 SNEGSKA (reference sequence). Trimming cost V 3 bases and J 5 bases, with 7 bases left between them. There are 11 residues in the CDR3. The CDR3 region is CSASMGYGYTF. Here the CDR3 DNA reads TGCAGTGCTAGTATGGGGTATGGCTACACCTTC.